This is a list of T cell receptor beta chains from one sample in a study of control samples from healthy donors and cancer patients. The assay was immunoSEQ multiplex PCR, and TCRdb's table has in-frame clones only and misses some. Of about 180,000 clones in the sample, approximately 94% were seen once. The source material was blood. These receptors originate from a woman aged 18-29 years in good health. CDR3s include the opening cysteine and the closing phenylalanine or tryptophan. Fields, in order: V gene, clone size, D gene, J gene, CDR3 protein, CDR3 DNA. A D gene is named only where the DNA matches it firmly. Size is omitted from some rows. Given values are once, few, many or a class for expanded clones.

>TRBV28|.|TRBD1|TRBJ2-5
CASSSIRDRVAETQYF
TGTGCCAGCAGTTCCATCCGGGACAGGGTTGCGGAGACCCAGTACTTC
>TRBV10-1|once|TRBD1|TRBJ1-6
CASSESGTENSPLHF
TGCGCCAGCAGTGAGTCTGGGACAGAAAATTCACCCCTCCACTTT
>TRBV20-1|.|.|TRBJ2-7
CSANGDKLQYF
TGCAGTGCCAACGGGGACAAGCTGCAGTACTTC
>TRBV19|.|.|TRBJ2-3
CASSIEGESTDTQYF
TGTGCCAGTAGTATAGAAGGGGAATCCACAGATACGCAGTATTTT
>TRBV4-1|.|.|TRBJ2-7
CASSHPYAYEQYF
TGCGCCAGCAGCCACCCGTACGCTTACGAGCAGTACTTC
>TRBV6-5|.|.|TRBJ1-5
CASSRGNQPQHF
TGTGCCAGCTCCAGGGGCAATCAGCCCCAGCATTTT
>TRBV19|.|.|TRBJ2-1
CASSPVAAGHYNEQFF
TGTGCCAGTAGTCCCGTGGCAGCGGGCCACTACAATGAGCAGTTCTTC
>TRBV5-4|.|.|TRBJ2-5
CASSFGGGETQYF
TGTGCCAGCAGCTTTGGGGGTGGCGAGACCCAGTACTTC
>TRBV29-1|.|.|TRBJ2-7
CSVRLGSYEQYF
TGCAGCGTTCGATTGGGCTCCTACGAGCAGTACTTC
>TRBV5-4|.|.|TRBJ1-3
CASSSLTGPIYF
TGTGCCAGCAGTTCCCTGACGGGCCCGATATATTTT
>TRBV10-3|.|TRBD1|TRBJ1-5
CAISEGTGGNQPQHF
TGTGCCATCAGTGAGGGGACAGGGGGCAATCAGCCCCAGCATTTT